Listed below are T cell receptor beta chains from one sample, sequenced in a study of low-dose radiotherapy and immunotherapy resistance in tumors. TCRdb re-analysed the reads in MiXCR, keeping a single row per CDR3 protein. The sample has nearly 60,000 distinct CDR3 sequences; about 25% are singletons. The input for sequencing was PBMCs, taken after low-dose radiotherapy plus immunotherapy. Source of these receptors: a male donor with prostate cancer. Both conserved end residues are part of each CDR3. Where a row states a size, it is once, few, many or the class of an expanded clone; other rows omit it.

v_call: TRBV11-2; clone_size: .; j_call: TRBJ1-2; cdr3_aa: CATTMKLQGPGYTF
v_call: TRBV27; clone_size: many; j_call: TRBJ2-4; cdr3_aa: CASSLSGLPEENIQYF
v_call: TRBV19; clone_size: many; j_call: TRBJ2-3; cdr3_aa: CASSFGQGYDTQYF
v_call: TRBV12-3/TRBV12-4; clone_size: .; j_call: TRBJ2-2; cdr3_aa: CASSFRQRGTGELFF
v_call: TRBV20-1; clone_size: many; j_call: TRBJ2-1; cdr3_aa: CSARGLAGGGSNEQFF
v_call: TRBV6-2/TRBV6-3; clone_size: many; j_call: TRBJ2-3; cdr3_aa: CASSDRGFQDTQYF
v_call: TRBV9; clone_size: many; j_call: TRBJ2-1; cdr3_aa: CASSAVAGTSYNEQFF
v_call: TRBV20-1; clone_size: many; j_call: TRBJ1-2; cdr3_aa: CSASPPGNLWGYTF
v_call: TRBV5-1; clone_size: few; j_call: TRBJ2-5; cdr3_aa: CASSLLGLGGETQYF
v_call: TRBV9; clone_size: .; j_call: TRBJ2-3; cdr3_aa: CASSVVAVTDTQYF
v_call: TRBV18; clone_size: .; j_call: TRBJ1-1; cdr3_aa: CASSPIRLGHLNTEAFF
v_call: TRBV27; clone_size: many; j_call: TRBJ1-2; cdr3_aa: CASSSPLQGVYGYTF
v_call: TRBV30; clone_size: many; j_call: TRBJ1-1; cdr3_aa: CAWSSQGAEAFF
v_call: TRBV5-1; clone_size: .; j_call: TRBJ2-2; cdr3_aa: CASSLAEGGGELFF
v_call: TRBV7-2; clone_size: many; j_call: TRBJ1-2; cdr3_aa: CASSAGRRNDDIRYGYTF
v_call: TRBV7-9; clone_size: many; j_call: TRBJ1-2; cdr3_aa: CASSLGVDYGYTF